Shown below are 32 T cell receptor beta chains from a single sample sequenced in a study of immune heterogeneity within non-small cell lung tumors. Amplification of the TCR beta CDR3 was achieved through multiplex PCR with 32 V and 13 J primers. One entry per CDR3 protein results from TCRdb running MiXCR on the multiplex PCR reads. The sample shows around 3,100 distinct CDR3 sequences, about a sixth of them seen only once. Bulk tumor gDNA, 550 to 750 ng per sample, served as the TCR template. Doctors removed several biopsies from each primary tumor during surgery, keeping them far apart. The study enrolled patients with untreated, newly diagnosed non-small cell lung cancer who underwent curative surgery. Sequencing input: lung tumor tissue. Source of these receptors: a man aged 50 to 60 with non-small cell lung cancer.

This clonotype has ten or more counts. The V call is TRBV6-1, the J call TRBJ2-1, with TRBD2 as a possible D gene (6 bases). In germline, CDR1 is MNHNS, CDR2 SASEGT. The length of the CDR3 is 17 residues. Trimming removed 5 bases at V and 4 bases at J, with 21 bases between. The CDR3 bases are TGTGCCAGCAGTCACTTAGGGGCGGGACCAGGGTACAATGAGCAGTTCTTC. Its translation: CASSHLGAGPGYNEQFF.

This clonotype is termed medium-sized (0.01 to 0.1%). The chain is built from TRBV5-1 and TRBJ2-3; 7 positions match TRBD2. The germline V gene has CDR1 SGHRS and CDR2 YFSETQ. V shed 6 bases, J shed 1 base, and the junction held 8 bases outside the gene matches. The CDR3 has 15 residues. The CDR3 reads CASTDPAGGTDTQYF. The CDR3 DNA sequence: TGCGCCAGCACCGACCCTGCGGGGGGCACAGATACGCAGTATTTT. Full variable domain (rest looked up from reference TRBV5-1 and TRBJ2-3): KAGVTQTPRYLIKTRGQQVTLSCSPISGHRSVSWYQQTPGQGLQFLFEYFSETQRNKGNFPGRFSGRQFSNSRSEMNVSTLELGDSALYLCASTDPAGGTDTQYFGPGTRLTVL.

This clonotype is large by share. This chain connects TRBV6-1 to TRBJ1-1; D gene unclear. V dropped 6 bases and J dropped 6 bases, with 14 bases sitting between them. The CDR3 spans 13 residues. The germline CDR1 and CDR2 sequences are MNHNS and SASEGT. The CDR3 bases are TGTGCCAGCAGCCTAAAGGGTAACCCTGAAGCTTTCTTT. Translation: CASSLKGNPEAFF.

This clonotype is categorized as hyperexpanded. The rearrangement joins TRBV28 to TRBJ1-1; 7 bases agree with TRBD1. Per germline, CDR1 MDHEN and CDR2 SYDVKM. With V trimmed by 6 bases and J by 3 bases, 10 bases remained unmatched. This CDR3 contains 15 residues. In DNA form, the CDR3 reads TGTGCCAGCAGCTTTACCCCAGGGGGATACACTGAAGCTTTCTTT. Residues: CASSFTPGGYTEAFF.

On this clonotype: Being one base from a much bigger clone, this may be a read error. J is TRBJ2-3 and V is TRBV5-1, with TRBD2 matching over 8 bases. The CDR3 is made up of 16 amino acids. Germline V gene sequence: CDR1 SGHRS, CDR2 YFSETQ. CDR3: CASSLKLAEPPNTQCF. The CDR3 nucleotides are TGCGCCAGCAGCTTAAAACTAGCGGAGCCCCCCAATACGCAGTGTTTT.

This clonotype is classed as medium-sized. The rearrangement joins TRBV6-4 to TRBJ2-1; D is uncertain. V lost 1 base to trimming and J lost 1 base, with 11 bases between them. CDR1 is MRHNA and CDR2 is SNTAGT in the germline V gene. This CDR3 comprises 16 residues. CDR3 DNA: TGTGCCAGCAGTGACTTAGCTACGGAATCCTACAATGAGCAGTTCTTC. It is translated as CASSDLATESYNEQFF.

A few counts support this clonotype. This sequence may be a read error, since a much larger clone differs from it by one base. V usage is TRBV7-9 and J usage is TRBJ1-5; D remains unclear. Germline V lookup: CDR1 SEHNR, CDR2 FQNEAQ (reference sequence). The length of the CDR3 is 14 residues. The CDR3 DNA is TGTGCCAGCAGCTTAACGAACAGCAATCCGCCCCAGCATTTT. The encoded protein is CASSLTNSNPPQHF.

As to this clonotype: This may stem from a read error, because a much larger clone lies one nucleotide away. The rearrangement uses TRBV10-2 and TRBJ2-2; TRBD2 might be the D (6 bases). The germline V gene encodes CDR1 WSHSY and CDR2 SAAADI. The CDR3 totals 17 residues. CDR3 nucleotide sequence: TGCGGCAGCAGTGAAGGGCGACGGGAGACTAACACCGGGGAGCTGTTTTTT. This translates into CGSSEGRRETNTGELFF.

In its sample, this clonotype is medium-sized. This chain joins TRBV2 and TRBJ2-3, with D hard to call. The CDR3 contains 13 residues. Germline assignment: CDR1 SNHLY and CDR2 FYNNEI. Trimming removed 8 bases from V and 5 bases from J, with 14 bases in between. This CDR3 reads CASGPTGGDTQYF. In DNA form, the CDR3 reads TGTGCCAGCGGGCCCACTGGCGGAGATACGCAGTATTTT.

By its share, this clonotype is medium-sized. CDR3 sequence: CASSFPRDRGDTGELFF. CDR3 nucleotide sequence: TGTGCCAGCAGCTTTCCGCGGGACAGGGGTGACACCGGGGAGCTGTTTTTT. The rearrangement links TRBV7-9 to TRBJ2-2; 10 nucleotides match TRBD1. CDR3 length: 17 amino acids. CDR1 is SEHNR and CDR2 is FQNEAQ in the germline V gene (reference sequence). V lost 3 bases, J lost 3 bases, and 7 bases stayed unmatched.

Of note for this clonotype: Sequence at one end of the junction differs from germline and may be a read error. The V gene is TRBV30, the J gene TRBJ2-7; D not certain. This CDR3 region has 13 residues. Germline lookup yields CDR1 GTSNPN and CDR2 SVGIG (reference sequence). The CDR3 region is CAWTHRRSYEEYF. The CDR3 DNA reads as TGTGCCTGGACTCACCGGCGGTCCTACGAGGAGTACTTC.

Within the sample, this clonotype is medium-sized. V usage is TRBV12-3 or TRBV12-4 and J usage is TRBJ2-7, with 7 bases aligning to TRBD1. V trimming: 2 bases; J trimming: 0 bases; junction bases outside the gene matches: 4. CDR3 length: 15 amino acids. The CDR3 here is CASSLRQGSSYEQYF. The DNA of the CDR3 is TGTGCCAGCAGTTTACGACAGGGAAGCTCCTACGAGCAGTACTTC.

By its share, this clonotype is large. The V gene is TRBV27, the J gene TRBJ2-1, with 15 bases matching TRBD2. V lost 4 bases, J lost 6 bases, and 1 base stayed unmatched. From germline, CDR1 is MNHEY and CDR2 SMNVEV (reference sequence). This CDR3 has 15 residues. In DNA form, the CDR3 reads TGTGCCAGCAGTTCGGGACTAGCGGGAGGCAATGAGCAGTTCTTC. It specifies CASSSGLAGGNEQFF.

Relative to its sample, this clonotype is large. The chain is built from TRBV4-1 and TRBJ2-7; TRBD1 is a possible D gene (5 bases). This CDR3 comprises 14 residues. Germline-derived CDR1 and CDR2 are MGHRA and YSYEKL. Trimming took 1 base from V and 5 from J, leaving 12 bases between them. CDR3 in DNA: TGCGCCAGCAGCCAAGTGGCAGGGATCAACGAGCAGTACTTC. The encoded protein is CASSQVAGINEQYF.

Many counts were recorded for this clonotype. The CDR3 is CAISEKHRGHSYEQYF. The CDR3 nucleotides read TGTGCCATCAGTGAGAAACACAGGGGGCATTCCTACGAGCAGTACTTC. The gene calls are TRBV10-3 and TRBJ2-7; TRBD1 matches 9 bases. Per germline, CDR1 ENHRY and CDR2 SYGVKD. After removal of 2 bases from V and 1 base from J, the junction contained 6 bases not matched to a gene. The CDR3 has 16 residues.

There are many counts of this clonotype. This chain links TRBV14 with TRBJ1-2; TRBD1 aligns across 11 bases. With 3 bases clipped from V and 7 bases from J, the junction kept 7 bases outside the gene matches. This CDR3 has 15 residues. Germline CDR1 SGHDN, CDR2 FVKESK. CDR3 nucleotides: TGTGCCAGCAGCCATCCGGGACAGGGGGTCAGTGGCTACACCTTC. It encodes CASSHPGQGVSGYTF.

This clonotype is medium-sized within its sample. V and J are TRBV27 and TRBJ2-2; D is unresolved. This CDR3 has 13 amino acids. From germline, CDR1 is MNHEY and CDR2 SMNVEV (reference sequence). The germline V and J ends were trimmed by 6 bases and 7 bases, with 12 bases remaining between them. CDR3 nucleotide sequence: TGTGCCAGCAGCCCGAACGGTAACGGGGAGCTGTTTTTT. This gives the protein CASSPNGNGELFF.

This clonotype was observed a few times. This sequence joins TRBV28 and TRBJ2-5; tentatively, D is TRBD1 (6 bases). This CDR3 is 14 amino acids long. V shed 7 bases and J shed 5 bases, with 17 bases lying between them. CDR1 and CDR2 from the germline V gene are MDHEN and SYDVKM. CDR3 bases: TGTGCCAGCACCCCCCCAACAGGGTTGGAGACCCAGTACTTC. The encoded protein is CASTPPTGLETQYF.

This clonotype counts as medium-sized. The V gene is TRBV19, the J gene TRBJ2-2; D is unresolved. Germline V lookup: CDR1 LNHDA, CDR2 SQIVND (reference sequence). V lost 5 bases to trimming and J lost 0 bases, with 4 bases between them. The CDR3 sequence is 13 residues long. CDR3 coding DNA: TGTGCCAGTAGTCTAACGAACACCGGGGAGCTGTTTTTT. Residues: CASSLTNTGELFF.

By share, this clonotype counts as medium-sized. This CDR3 is CASIFDRVFNQPQHF. The CDR3 DNA reads as TGTGCCAGCATTTTTGACAGGGTATTCAATCAGCCCCAGCATTTT. The chain recombines TRBV6-1 with TRBJ1-5; 7 bases fit TRBD1. Unmatched junction bases numbered 9, after V lost 7 bases and J lost 3 bases. From germline, CDR1 is MNHNS and CDR2 SASEGT. The CDR3 has 15 residues.

By frequency in the sample, this clonotype is medium-sized. This chain joins TRBV6-1 and TRBJ2-7; D is perhaps TRBD2 (5 bases). The V gene lost 5 bases and the J gene lost 2 bases, with 13 bases spanning the gap. The CDR3 extends over 14 amino acids. Germline V lookup: CDR1 MNHNS, CDR2 SASEGT. The CDR3 bases are TGTGCCAGCAGTTACGTAGCGATCGCCTACGAGCAGTACTTC. This gives the protein CASSYVAIAYEQYF.

The CDR3 sequence is CASSGPNHGYTF. CDR3 coding DNA: TGTGCCAGCAGTGGCCCGAACCATGGCTACACCTTC. The J gene is TRBJ1-2, the V gene TRBV28, with D uncertain. Trimming shortened V by 5 bases and J by 6 bases, and 10 bases separated the two germline ends. CDR1 is MDHEN, CDR2 SYDVKM, per germline. This CDR3 has 12 amino acids.

By share of the sample, this clonotype is medium-sized. CDR3 nucleotides: TGCGCCAGCACGTCTGGGACTAGCGGGAGAGCGGATACGCAGTATTTT. Translation: CASTSGTSGRADTQYF. This chain uses TRBV5-1 with TRBJ2-3; TRBD2 agrees at 14 bases. The junction had 9 bases not matched to a gene; V was cut back by 6 bases and J by 6 bases. The CDR3 runs to 16 residues. From germline, CDR1 is SGHRS and CDR2 YFSETQ.

Within the sample, this clonotype is medium-sized. This chain uses TRBV12-3 or TRBV12-4 with TRBJ2-3, with D perhaps matching TRBD2 (6 bases). With 2 bases removed from V and 0 bases from J, the gap between germline ends came to 9 bases. The CDR3 totals 15 residues. CDR3 loop: CASSLIGTSTDTQYF. CDR3 DNA sequence: TGTGCCAGCAGTTTAATTGGGACTAGCACAGATACGCAGTATTTT.

A word on this clonotype: This may come from a read error, since a much larger clone is one base off. V usage is TRBV30 and J usage is TRBJ2-7, with 7 bases that match TRBD1. This CDR3 has 12 residues. CDR1 and CDR2 from the germline V gene are GTSNPN and SVGIG (reference sequence). V trimming: 7 bases; J trimming: 4 bases; junction bases outside the gene matches: 7. In nucleotides, the CDR3 is TGTGCCTTGATGAGGGGGCCGTACGAGCAGTACTTC. This translates into CALMRGPYEQYF. Full variable domain (outside the CDR3, taken from reference TRBV30 and TRBJ2-7): SQTIHQWPATLVQPVGSPLSLECTVEGTSNPNLYWYRQAAGRGLQLLFYSVGIGQISSEVPQNLSASRPQDRQFILSSKKLLLSDSGFYLCALMRGPYEQYFGPGTRLTVT.

This clonotype is medium-sized within its sample. The chain is built from TRBV28 and TRBJ2-1, with D tentatively TRBD2 (5 bases). The CDR3 has 17 amino acids. The germline gives CDR1 MDHEN, CDR2 SYDVKM. Trimming pared 3 bases from V and 8 bases from J, leaving 23 bases between. CDR3 bases: TGTGCCAGCAGTTTCGGGGAAGCTAGAGATAATCTGTATGAGCAGTTCTTC. This encodes CASSFGEARDNLYEQFF.

This clonotype qualifies as medium-sized. This chain uses TRBV6-1 with TRBJ1-5; D is undetermined. The germline V gene encodes CDR1 MNHNS and CDR2 SASEGT. Trimming took off 3 bases at V and 0 bases at J, with 12 bases between the two ends. CDR3 length: 16 residues. The CDR3 DNA reads as TGTGCCAGCAGTGAGCGAGACACTCGTAGCAATCAGCCCCAGCATTTT. Translation gives CASSERDTRSNQPQHF.

Concerning this clonotype: The missing conserved phenylalanine or tryptophan at the end of this CDR3 makes a read error likely. Because the CDR3's place on the DNA is in doubt, the DNA is left out and the CDR3 is given as listed by TCRdb. The V call is TRBV4-1, the J call TRBJ2-3; TRBD1, the D gene given by the table, was not confirmed from the DNA. 18 amino acids form the CDR3, both terminal residues included. Germline V lookup: CDR1 MGHRA, CDR2 YSYEKL. CDR3 region: CASSQERVTGHREQYFGP.

In its sample, this clonotype was seen once. CDR3: CASSLVQSPGELFF. The CDR3 DNA reads as TGTGCCAGCAGTTTAGTTCAGAGCCCCGGGGAGCTGTTTTTT. The V gene is TRBV12-3 or TRBV12-4, the J gene TRBJ2-2; unclear D gene. The CDR3 extends over 14 amino acids. Trimming took 1 base from V and 6 from J, leaving 9 bases between them.

In its sample, this clonotype ranks as medium-sized. The chain joins TRBV2 to TRBJ2-7; 12 bases map to TRBD2. J was trimmed by 1 base and V by 2 bases; bases with no gene match: 3. The CDR3 loop spans 16 amino acids. Germline lookup yields CDR1 SNHLY and CDR2 FYNNEI. The CDR3 coding sequence is TGTGCCAGCAGTGAACCTCTAGCGGGAGGGTCCTACGAGCAGTACTTC. Residues: CASSEPLAGGSYEQYF.

As for this clonotype: Germline is not matched at one junction end, which may reflect a read error. The V call is TRBV19, the J call TRBJ2-3, with a tentative D call TRBD1 (5 bases). The CDR3 has 16 amino acids. Germline CDR1 and CDR2: LNHDA and SQIVND (reference sequence). The CDR3 DNA reads TGTGCCAGTAGTACTATCGGAGTCACCCTCACAGGTACGCAGTATTTT. It encodes CASSTIGVTLTGTQYF.

Sample share makes this clonotype medium-sized (0.01 to 0.1%). The V call is TRBV19, the J call TRBJ2-7, with a tentative D call TRBD2 (6 bases). Germline CDR1 and CDR2: LNHDA and SQIVND (reference sequence). This CDR3 has 12 amino acids. V was pared by 5 bases and J by 5 bases, with 10 bases between. As DNA, the CDR3 is TGTGCCAGTAGTTTGGGGAGGAACGAGCAGTACTTC. Its protein is CASSLGRNEQYF.